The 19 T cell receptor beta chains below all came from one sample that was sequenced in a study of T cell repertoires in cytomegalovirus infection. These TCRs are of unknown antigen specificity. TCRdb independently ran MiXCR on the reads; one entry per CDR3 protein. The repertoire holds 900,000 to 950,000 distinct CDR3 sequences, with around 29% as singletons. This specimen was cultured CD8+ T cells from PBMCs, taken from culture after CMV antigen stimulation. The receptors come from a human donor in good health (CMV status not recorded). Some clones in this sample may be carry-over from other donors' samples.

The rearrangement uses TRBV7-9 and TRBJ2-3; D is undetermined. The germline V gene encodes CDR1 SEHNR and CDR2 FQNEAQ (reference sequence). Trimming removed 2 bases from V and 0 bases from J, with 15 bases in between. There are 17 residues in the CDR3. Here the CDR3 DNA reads TGTGCCAGCAGCTTATCCCAACGCGGACCAAGCACAGATACGCAGTATTTT. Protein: CASSLSQRGPSTDTQYF.

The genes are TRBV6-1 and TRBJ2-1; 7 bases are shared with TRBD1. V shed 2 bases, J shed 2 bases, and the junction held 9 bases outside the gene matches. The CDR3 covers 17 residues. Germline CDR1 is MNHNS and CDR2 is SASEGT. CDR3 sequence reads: CASSETGADLAYNEQFF. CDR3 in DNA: TGTGCCAGCAGTGAAACAGGGGCGGATTTAGCCTACAATGAGCAGTTCTTC.

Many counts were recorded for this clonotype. The CDR3 bases are TGTGCCAGCAGCCTCGGGACTAGGGGGGATACGCAGTATTTT. It codes for CASSLGTRGDTQYF. The chain couples TRBV7-2 to TRBJ2-3, with TRBD2 identical over 8 bases. CDR1 is SGHTA, CDR2 FQGNSA, per germline. This CDR3 comprises 14 residues. V was pared by 5 bases and J by 6 bases, with 7 bases of the junction left unmatched.

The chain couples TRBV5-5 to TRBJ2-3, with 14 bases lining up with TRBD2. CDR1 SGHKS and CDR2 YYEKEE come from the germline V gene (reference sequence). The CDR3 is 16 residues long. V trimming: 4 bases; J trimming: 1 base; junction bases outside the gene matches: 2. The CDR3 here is CASSTTSGGGTDTQYF. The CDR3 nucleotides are TGTGCCAGCAGCACGACTAGCGGGGGGGGCACAGATACGCAGTATTTT.

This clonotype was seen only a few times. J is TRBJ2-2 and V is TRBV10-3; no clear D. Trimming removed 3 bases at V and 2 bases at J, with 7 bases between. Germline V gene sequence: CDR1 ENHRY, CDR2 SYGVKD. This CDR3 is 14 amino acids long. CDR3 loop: CAISELGNTGELFF. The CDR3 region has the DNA TGTGCCATCAGTGAACTGGGAAACACCGGGGAGCTGTTTTTT.

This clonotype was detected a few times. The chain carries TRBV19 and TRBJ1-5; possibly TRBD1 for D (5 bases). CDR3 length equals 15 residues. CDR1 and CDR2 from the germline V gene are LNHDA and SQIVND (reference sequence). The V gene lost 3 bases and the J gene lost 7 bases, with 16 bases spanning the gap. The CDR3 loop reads CASSIWQGSGQPQHF. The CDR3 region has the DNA TGTGCCAGTAGTATCTGGCAGGGTTCTGGGCAGCCCCAGCATTTT.

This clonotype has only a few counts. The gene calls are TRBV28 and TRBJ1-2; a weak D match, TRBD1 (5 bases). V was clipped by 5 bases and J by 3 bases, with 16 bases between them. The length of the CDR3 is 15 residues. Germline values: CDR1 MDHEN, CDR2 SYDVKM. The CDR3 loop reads CASSPRQRGHYGYTF. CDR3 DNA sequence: TGTGCCAGCAGTCCAAGGCAGAGGGGCCACTATGGCTACACCTTC.

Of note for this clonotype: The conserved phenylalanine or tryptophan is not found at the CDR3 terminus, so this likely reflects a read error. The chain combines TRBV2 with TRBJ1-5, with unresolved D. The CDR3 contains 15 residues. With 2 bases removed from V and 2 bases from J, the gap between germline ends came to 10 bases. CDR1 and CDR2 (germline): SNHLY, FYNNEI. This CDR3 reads CASSELRGRNQPQHS. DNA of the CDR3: TGTGCCAGCAGTGAACTTCGGGGTCGCAATCAGCCCCAGCATTCT.

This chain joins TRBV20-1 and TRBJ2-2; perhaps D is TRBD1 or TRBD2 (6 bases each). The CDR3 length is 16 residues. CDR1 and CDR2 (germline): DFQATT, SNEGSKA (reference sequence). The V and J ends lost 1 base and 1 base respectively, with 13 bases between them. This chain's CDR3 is CSARAREQGNTGELFF. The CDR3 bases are TGCAGTGCTAGAGCGCGGGAACAGGGGAACACCGGGGAGCTGTTTTTT.

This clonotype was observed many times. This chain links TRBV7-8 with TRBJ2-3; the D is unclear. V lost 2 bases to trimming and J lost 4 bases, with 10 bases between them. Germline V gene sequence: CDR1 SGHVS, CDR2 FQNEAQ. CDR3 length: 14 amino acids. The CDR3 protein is CASSLLVQADTQYF. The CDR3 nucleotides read TGTGCCAGCAGCTTACTAGTTCAGGCAGATACGCAGTATTTT.

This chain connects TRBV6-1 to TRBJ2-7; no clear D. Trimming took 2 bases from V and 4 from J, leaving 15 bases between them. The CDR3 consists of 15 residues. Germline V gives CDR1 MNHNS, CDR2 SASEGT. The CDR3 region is CASSEPSTFPYEQYV. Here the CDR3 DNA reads TGTGCCAGCAGTGAACCCTCCACCTTCCCTTACGAGCAGTACGTC.

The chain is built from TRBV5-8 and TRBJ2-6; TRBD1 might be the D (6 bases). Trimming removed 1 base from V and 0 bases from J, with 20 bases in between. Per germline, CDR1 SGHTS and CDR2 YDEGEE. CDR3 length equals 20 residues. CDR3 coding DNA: TGTGCCAGCAGCTTGTTGAACCACGGTACAGGGTCCTCTGGGGCCAACGTCCTGACTTTC. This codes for CASSLLNHGTGSSGANVLTF.

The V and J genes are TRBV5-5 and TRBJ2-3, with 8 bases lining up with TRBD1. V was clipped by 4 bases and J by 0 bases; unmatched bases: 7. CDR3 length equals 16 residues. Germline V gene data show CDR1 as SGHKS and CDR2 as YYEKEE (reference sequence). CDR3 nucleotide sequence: TGTGCCAGCAGCGCCAGGACAGGGACCAGCACAGATACGCAGTATTTT. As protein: CASSARTGTSTDTQYF.

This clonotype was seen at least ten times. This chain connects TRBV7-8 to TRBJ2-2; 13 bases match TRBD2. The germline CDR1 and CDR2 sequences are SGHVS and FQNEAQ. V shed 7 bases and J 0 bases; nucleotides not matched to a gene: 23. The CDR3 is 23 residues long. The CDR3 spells CASIPPGTGRLAGGSTNTGELFF. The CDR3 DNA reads TGTGCCAGCATCCCTCCCGGGACAGGGAGACTAGCGGGGGGATCTACGAACACCGGGGAGCTGTTTTTT.

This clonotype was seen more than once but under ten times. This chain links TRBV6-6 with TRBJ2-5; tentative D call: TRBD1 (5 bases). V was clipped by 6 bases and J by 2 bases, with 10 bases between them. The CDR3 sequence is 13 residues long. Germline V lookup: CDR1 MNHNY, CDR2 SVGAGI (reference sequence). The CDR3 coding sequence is TGTGCCAGCAGGCAGGGTAGTCAAGAGACCCAGTACTTC. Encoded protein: CASRQGSQETQYF.

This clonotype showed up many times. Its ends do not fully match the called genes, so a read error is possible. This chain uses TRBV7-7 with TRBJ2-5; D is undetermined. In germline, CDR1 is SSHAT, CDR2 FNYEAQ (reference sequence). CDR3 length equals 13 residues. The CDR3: CASSPGRQETQYF. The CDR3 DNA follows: TGTGCTAGCAGCCCCGGCAGGCAAGAGACCCAGTACTTC.

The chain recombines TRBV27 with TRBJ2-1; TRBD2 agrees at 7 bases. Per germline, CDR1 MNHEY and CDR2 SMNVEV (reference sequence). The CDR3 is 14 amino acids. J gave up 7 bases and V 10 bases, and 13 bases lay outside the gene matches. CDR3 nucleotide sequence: TGTGCCATCAGCGCCTCAGCGGGGAGAAATGAGCAGTTCTTC. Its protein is CAISASAGRNEQFF.

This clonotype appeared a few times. CDR3: CASRQAGTGDWAKNIQYF. The CDR3 nucleotides are TGTGCCAGCAGGCAAGCCGGGACAGGGGACTGGGCCAAAAACATTCAGTACTTC. The rearrangement joins TRBV28 to TRBJ2-4, with 10 bases lining up with TRBD1. The germline V gene encodes CDR1 MDHEN and CDR2 SYDVKM. Losses at the gene ends were 6 bases for V and 1 base for J; bases not matched to a gene: 12. This CDR3 comprises 18 residues.

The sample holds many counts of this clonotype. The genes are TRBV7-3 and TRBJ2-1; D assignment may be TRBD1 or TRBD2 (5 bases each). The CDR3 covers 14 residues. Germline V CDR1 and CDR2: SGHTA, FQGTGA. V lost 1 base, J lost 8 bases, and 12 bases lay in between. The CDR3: CASSLMDLGDEQFF. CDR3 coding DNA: TGTGCCAGCAGCTTAATGGACTTAGGGGATGAGCAGTTCTTC.